A selection of T cell receptor beta chains follows, all from one sample in a study of blood T cell repertoires in COVID-19. Measured with immunoSEQ multiplex PCR; TCRdb has only the in-frame clones, and not every one. The repertoire has 130,000 to 150,000 clones, roughly nine tenths of them found once; the top ten carry about 1.5%. Source material: peripheral blood. The receptors were sampled from a human donor in a cohort sampled during active COVID-19. Both conserved end residues are part of each CDR3. D genes are given only for firm matches. Clone size is shown for a subset of rows, as once, few, many or a class of expanded clone.

>NA|TRBJ1-1|TRBV7-8|NA
CASSSQSPSAGTEAFF
TGTGCCAGCAGCTCCCAGTCGCCGTCCGCCGGGACTGAAGCTTTCTTT
>TRBD1|TRBJ2-7|TRBV9|NA
CASSVGLAGGYEQYF
TGTGCCAGCAGCGTAGGGTTGGCAGGGGGCTACGAGCAGTACTTC
>NA|TRBJ2-7|TRBV11-2|NA
CASSLDRAGMRIYEQYF
TGTGCCAGCAGCTTAGATCGGGCAGGGATGAGGATCTACGAGCAGTACTTC
>NA|TRBJ2-1|TRBV29-1|NA
CSAPKSGVYNEQFF
TGCAGCGCACCCAAATCCGGGGTTTACAATGAGCAGTTCTTC
>NA|TRBJ2-7|TRBV6-5|NA
CASSYSGVEQYF
TGTGCCAGCAGTTACTCAGGGGTCGAGCAGTACTTC
>NA|TRBJ1-6|TRBV9|NA
CASSVHATEASPLHF
TGTGCCAGCAGCGTTCATGCGACAGAGGCTTCACCCCTCCACTTT
>NA|TRBJ2-3|TRBV6-6|NA
CAGGGGGTDTQYF
TGTGCCGGTGGAGGGGGGGGCACAGATACGCAGTATTTT
>TRBD1|TRBJ2-7|TRBV19|once
CASSGDRGPYEQYF
TGTGCCAGTAGTGGCGACAGGGGGCCCTACGAGCAGTACTTC
>NA|TRBJ1-2|TRBV9|NA
CASSGGYDSYGYTF
TGTGCCAGCAGCGGGGGTTATGACAGCTATGGCTACACCTTC
>TRBD1|TRBJ2-5|TRBV7-7|NA
CASSPVGQGQETQYF
TGTGCCAGCAGCCCTGTCGGACAGGGCCAAGAGACCCAGTACTTC
>NA|TRBJ2-1|TRBV11-3|NA
CASSPTGPSDEQFF
TGTGCCAGCAGCCCGACAGGCCCCTCGGATGAGCAGTTCTTC
>NA|TRBJ1-6|TRBV9|NA
CASGAGQNNSPLHF
TGTGCCAGCGGGGCCGGCCAGAATAATTCACCCCTCCACTTT
>NA|TRBJ1-1|TRBV3-1/TRBV3-2|NA
CAINDPGHCYLKAFF
TGTGCCATCAACGATCCGGGACACTGTTACTTAAAAGCTTTCTTT
>TRBD1|TRBJ1-6|TRBV5-1|NA
CASSLEGASYNSPLHF
TGCGCCAGCAGCTTGGAGGGGGCCTCCTATAATTCACCCCTCCACTTT
>NA|TRBJ2-1|TRBV6-2/TRBV6-3|NA
CASSPPDNVIYNEQFF
TGTGCCAGCAGCCCCCCTGACAACGTAATCTACAATGAGCAGTTCTTC